A selection of T cell receptor beta chains follows, all from one sample in a study of post-analysis software for immune sequencing data. TCRdb recomputed calls from the PCR reads with MiXCR, one row per CDR3 protein. This table holds hundreds of thousands of distinct CDR3 sequences, approximately 50% found once. What was sequenced was blood. These receptors all come from a girl aged 10-17 years with multiple sclerosis. Both conserved end residues are part of each CDR3. The D gene is left open where the match is weak. Not all rows give a size; the values are once, few, many and, for expanded clones, a class.

size,length,J,V,D,DNA,CDR3
NA,11,TRBJ2-5,TRBV20-1,NA,TGCAGTGCCCGATGGGGAGAGACCCAGTACTTC,CSARWGETQYF
few,15,TRBJ2-7,TRBV7-9,NA,TGTGCCAGCAGCGTTGTTAAGGGCGGAGCCTACGAGCAGTACTTC,CASSVVKGGAYEQYF
NA,19,TRBJ1-1,TRBV4-1,NA,TGCGCCAGCAGCCAAGATCGTGGCAGGTCAGGGTCCAAAAACACTGAAGCTTTCTTT,CASSQDRGRSGSKNTEAFF
NA,15,TRBJ2-3,TRBV3-1,NA,TGTGCCAGCAGGCATTCCATAGGGGGAACAGATACGCAGTATTTT,CASRHSIGGTDTQYF
NA,14,TRBJ2-7,TRBV12-3/TRBV12-4,NA,TGTGCCAGCAGTTTTTGGGATTTAGGCTACGAGCAGTACTTC,CASSFWDLGYEQYF
NA,13,TRBJ1-5,TRBV24-1,NA,TGTGCCACCAGTCTCAGGGAGGGTCAGCCCCAGCATTTT,CATSLREGQPQHF
few,13,TRBJ2-5,TRBV20-1,NA,TGCAGTGCTAGAGGGTCTCGCCGGGAGACCCAGTACTTC,CSARGSRRETQYF
NA,15,TRBJ1-2,TRBV29-1,TRBD1,TGCAGCGTTGATTCGGGACAGGGCCGGTCCTATGGCTACACCTTC,CSVDSGQGRSYGYTF
NA,14,TRBJ1-1,TRBV5-5,NA,TGTGCCAGCAGCTTGGAACAGGGACTTTCTGAAGCTTTCTTT,CASSLEQGLSEAFF
NA,12,TRBJ1-2,TRBV20-1,NA,TGCAGTGCCCCGACAGGTCCTTTTGGCTACACCTTC,CSAPTGPFGYTF
NA,16,TRBJ1-2,TRBV27,TRBD1,TGTGCCAGCAGTTTACGCCGACAGGGAGGAGGCTATGGCTACACCTTC,CASSLRRQGGGYGYTF
NA,13,TRBJ2-3,TRBV29-1,NA,TGCACCGTCAGAAGAGGGGGCACAGATACGCAGTATTTT,CTVRRGGTDTQYF
NA,19,TRBJ2-3,TRBV7-2,TRBD2,TGTGCCAGCAGCTTAGCCGGACTAGCGGGGGGGCCTAGCACAGATACGCAGTATTTT,CASSLAGLAGGPSTDTQYF
once,14,TRBJ2-1,TRBV3-1,TRBD2,TGTGCCAGCAGCCAACCTTCTAGCGGATTCAAGCAGTTCTTC,CASSQPSSGFKQFF
NA,14,TRBJ1-2,TRBV27,NA,TGTGCCAGCAGTTTATCCCCGGCAGAATGGGGCTACACCTTC,CASSLSPAEWGYTF
NA,13,TRBJ2-1,TRBV20-1,NA,TGCAGTGCTGAGGCGGGTCGTTCGAATGAGCAGTTCTTC,CSAEAGRSNEQFF
NA,15,TRBJ1-2,TRBV15,TRBD1,TGTGCCACCAGCAGAGCCCGACAGGGGAACTATGGCTACACCTTC,CATSRARQGNYGYTF
NA,16,TRBJ2-2,TRBV20-1,TRBD2,TGCAGTGCTAGAGCCCCCTCCGGGAGGGCCACCGGGGAGCTGTTTTTT,CSARAPSGRATGELFF
few,15,TRBJ2-1,TRBV12-3/TRBV12-4,TRBD2,TGTGCCAGCAGTCCCGCGGGACTAGCAAACAATGAGCAGTTCTTC,CASSPAGLANNEQFF
few,13,TRBJ2-1,TRBV29-1,NA,TGCAGCGTAACAGGGAACACCAACAATGAGCAGTTCTTC,CSVTGNTNNEQFF
NA,12,TRBJ2-1,TRBV12-3/TRBV12-4,TRBD1,TGTGCCAGCAGTCAAAGGACAGGGTGGCAGTTCTTC,CASSQRTGWQFF
few,14,TRBJ2-1,TRBV12-3/TRBV12-4,NA,TGTGCCAGCAGTTTCGGGTCTCACGTCTCGGAGCAGTTCTTC,CASSFGSHVSEQFF
NA,17,TRBJ2-7,TRBV6-5,TRBD1,TGTGCCAGCAGTTACCGGCAAACAGGGGCCCACCCCTACGAGCAGTACTTC,CASSYRQTGAHPYEQYF
few,14,TRBJ2-5,TRBV4-2,NA,TGTGCCAGCAGCCAAGGGGCAGGGCAAGAGACCCAGTACTTC,CASSQGAGQETQYF
few,13,TRBJ2-7,TRBV29-1,TRBD1,TGCAGCGTTGAAAGGGGACAGGGCTACGAGCAGTACTTC,CSVERGQGYEQYF
NA,14,TRBJ2-2,TRBV5-1,NA,TGCGCCAGCAGCTTGGCCGGACACCCGGGAGAGCTGTTTTTT,CASSLAGHPGELFF
NA,10,TRBJ1-1,TRBV29-1,NA,TGCAGCGTTAGTAGCACTGAAGCTTTCTTT,CSVSSTEAFF
NA,15,TRBJ1-1,TRBV5-1,NA,TGCGCCAGCAGCGGTACAGGGTACACGACGACTGAAGCTTTCTTT,CASSGTGYTTTEAFF
NA,12,TRBJ2-1,TRBV24-1,NA,TGTGCCACCAGTGACCAGGGAATTGAGCAGTTCTTC,CATSDQGIEQFF
few,15,TRBJ2-7,TRBV5-6,TRBD1,TGTGCCAGCAGCTCAACCGGGACAGAATACTACGAGCAGTACTTC,CASSSTGTEYYEQYF
NA,16,TRBJ2-5,TRBV9,NA,TGTGCCAGCAGCTCCCACGCCGTCACGGTCCAAGAGACCCAGTACTTC,CASSSHAVTVQETQYF
NA,16,TRBJ2-3,TRBV20-1,TRBD1,TGCAGTGCTAGTCTATCCGGGGACAGGAGGGCAGATACGCAGTATTTT,CSASLSGDRRADTQYF
NA,15,TRBJ2-7,TRBV11-2,NA,TGTGCCAGCAGCTTACAAAGGCAGGGGTTCTACGAGCAGTACTTC,CASSLQRQGFYEQYF
NA,15,TRBJ1-2,TRBV7-2,TRBD1,TGTGCCAGCAGCTTATCGACAGGGGGCGACTATGGCTACACCTTC,CASSLSTGGDYGYTF
once,15,TRBJ2-1,TRBV5-1,NA,TGCGCCAGCAGCCTGGAAAATCTCTCCTACAATGAGCAGTTCTTC,CASSLENLSYNEQFF
NA,16,TRBJ1-2,TRBV10-3,TRBD1,TGTGCCATCAGTGAGCCCCTTCGACAGGGGAACTATGGCTACACCTTC,CAISEPLRQGNYGYTF
NA,14,TRBJ2-7,TRBV4-1,NA,TGCGCCAGCAGCCAAGGGCGGGACAATGTGGAGCAGTACTTC,CASSQGRDNVEQYF
NA,13,TRBJ2-3,TRBV20-1,NA,TGCAGTGCTAGGGATCCGCCCCCAGATACGCAGTATTTT,CSARDPPPDTQYF
many,14,TRBJ2-7,TRBV5-1,TRBD2,TGTGCCAGCAGCTTAAGCGGGAGCTCCTACGAGCAGTACTTC,CASSLSGSSYEQYF
few,14,TRBJ2-5,TRBV2,NA,TGTGCCAGCAGGGGGGGGACATACCAAGAGACCCAGTACTTC,CASRGGTYQETQYF
few,15,TRBJ2-1,TRBV3-1,TRBD2,TGTGCCAGCACTTTAACGGGAGGTCACCGCAATGAGCAGTTCTTC,CASTLTGGHRNEQFF
NA,14,TRBJ2-3,TRBV20-1,NA,TGCAGTGCTAGAGAACGCAGGCTGACAGATACGCAGTATTTT,CSARERRLTDTQYF
NA,11,TRBJ2-3,TRBV3-1,NA,TGTGCCAGCAGCCAGATAGATACGCAGTATTTT,CASSQIDTQYF
few,13,TRBJ2-4,TRBV29-1,TRBD1,TGCAGCGTTGGTTACAGGGGCGAAAACATTCAGTACTTC,CSVGYRGENIQYF
once,15,TRBJ2-3,TRBV28,TRBD2,TGTGCCAGCAGCCATGGAGAGCGGGAGTTAGATACGCAGTATTTT,CASSHGERELDTQYF
NA,16,TRBJ1-2,TRBV20-1,NA,TGCAGTGCTAGCCGCGGCCCAGGGGAAGGAGACTATGGCTACACCTTC,CSASRGPGEGDYGYTF
NA,15,TRBJ2-5,TRBV10-3,TRBD1,TGTGCCATCAGTGAGTCACGGACAGGGAGCGAGACCCAGTACTTC,CAISESRTGSETQYF
NA,13,TRBJ2-7,TRBV12-3/TRBV12-4,TRBD1,TGTGCCAGCAGTCCGAGACAGGGTTCCGTGCAGTACTTC,CASSPRQGSVQYF
NA,12,TRBJ2-5,TRBV3-1,NA,TGTGCCAGCAGCCAACGGCCCGAGACCCAGTACTTC,CASSQRPETQYF
few,12,TRBJ2-5,TRBV5-1,NA,TGCGCCAGCAGAGGACCGGCGGAGACCCAGTACTTC,CASRGPAETQYF